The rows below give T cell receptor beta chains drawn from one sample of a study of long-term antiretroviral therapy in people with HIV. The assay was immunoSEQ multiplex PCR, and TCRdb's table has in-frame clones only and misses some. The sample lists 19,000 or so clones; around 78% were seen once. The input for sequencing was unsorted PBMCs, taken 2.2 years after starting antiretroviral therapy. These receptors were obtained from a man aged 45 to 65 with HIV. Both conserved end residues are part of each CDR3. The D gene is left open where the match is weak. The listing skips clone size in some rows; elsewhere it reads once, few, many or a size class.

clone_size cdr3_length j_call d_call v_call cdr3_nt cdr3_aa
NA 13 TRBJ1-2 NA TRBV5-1 TGCGCCAGCAGCTTGGGACAGTACTATGGCTACACCTTC CASSLGQYYGYTF
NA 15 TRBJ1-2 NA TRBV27 TGTGCCAGCAGTTCCCTAGGAGGGAGCTCCTATGGCTACACCTTC CASSSLGGSSYGYTF
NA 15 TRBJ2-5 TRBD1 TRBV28 TGTGCCAGCAGTGGCCGGGACAGGGAATCGGAGACCCAGTACTTC CASSGRDRESETQYF
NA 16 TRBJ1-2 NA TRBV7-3 TGTGCCAGCAGCTTTGGGGGCCCAAACACACGCTATGGCTACACCTTC CASSFGGPNTRYGYTF
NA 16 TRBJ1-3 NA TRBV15 TGTGCCACCAGCAGAGTCGGGGGCACTGCTGGAAACACCATATATTTT CATSRVGGTAGNTIYF
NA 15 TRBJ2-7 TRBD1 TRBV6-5 TGTGCCAGCAGTAAGGACAGGGGGCGAACAGACGAGCAGTACTTC CASSKDRGRTDEQYF
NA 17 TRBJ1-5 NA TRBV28 TGTGCCAGCAGACCGGGACGGAGACTTTATAGCAATCAGCCCCAGCATTTT CASRPGRRLYSNQPQHF
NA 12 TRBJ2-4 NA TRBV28 TGTGCCAGCAGGAGGGCCAAAAACATTCAGTACTTC CASRRAKNIQYF
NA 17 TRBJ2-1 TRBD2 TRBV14 TGTGCCAGCAGCCCTCTTCCTTTACTAGCGGCCTACAATGAGCAGTTCTTC CASSPLPLLAAYNEQFF
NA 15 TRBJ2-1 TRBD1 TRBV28 TGTGCCAGCAGTATAACCGGGACAGGGTACAATGAGCAGTTCTTC CASSITGTGYNEQFF
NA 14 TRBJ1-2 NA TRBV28 TGTGCCAGCAGTTATTTAGGGGGAGGGAGGGGCTACACCTTC CASSYLGGGRGYTF
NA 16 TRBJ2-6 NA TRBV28 TGTGCCAGCAGTTTGTCGGACAAGTCTGGGGCCAACGTCCTGACTTTC CASSLSDKSGANVLTF
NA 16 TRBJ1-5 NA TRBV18 TGTGCCAGCTCACCAACGGGTCCCTATAGCAATCAGCCCCAGCATTTT CASSPTGPYSNQPQHF
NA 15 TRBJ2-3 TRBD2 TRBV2 TGTGCCAGCGAACCCTCGGGGGGGCCGGGAGATACGCAGTATTTT CASEPSGGPGDTQYF
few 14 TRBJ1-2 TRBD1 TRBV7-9 TGTGCCAGCAGCCCCTCGGGACAGCCAGGAGGCTACACCTTC CASSPSGQPGGYTF
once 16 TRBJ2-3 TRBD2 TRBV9 TGTGCCAGCAGCCCCCGGACTAGCGGGGCACGGGGGACGCAGTATTTT CASSPRTSGARGTQYF
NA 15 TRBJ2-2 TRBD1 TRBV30 TGTGCCTGGAGTGGGGACAGGGCGAACACCGGGGAGCTGTTTTTT CAWSGDRANTGELFF
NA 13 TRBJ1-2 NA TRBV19 TGTGCCACCCGGGAGACCTCGCGTCAGAGCTACACCTTC CATRETSRQSYTF
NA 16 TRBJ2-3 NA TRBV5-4 TGTGCCAGCAGTTTACCGGGACAGAGGAGGGCAGATACGCAGTATTTT CASSLPGQRRADTQYF
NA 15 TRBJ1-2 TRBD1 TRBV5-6 TGTGCCAGCAGCATGGGACAGGGGACTACCTATGGCTACACCTTC CASSMGQGTTYGYTF
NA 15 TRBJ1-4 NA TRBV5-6 TGTGCCAGCAGCTTGAAGGACGGGGGACGTGGGAAACTGTTTTTT CASSLKDGGRGKLFF
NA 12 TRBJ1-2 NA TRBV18 TGTGCCAGCTCACTAGCTAACTATGGCTACACCTTC CASSLANYGYTF
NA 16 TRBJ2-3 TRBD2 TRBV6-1 TGTGCCAGCAGTGAACATAGCGGGGCGCTCACAGATACGCAGTATTTT CASSEHSGALTDTQYF
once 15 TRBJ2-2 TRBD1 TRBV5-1 TGCGCCAGCAGCCCGGGACAGGCCCACACCGGGGAGCTGTTTTTT CASSPGQAHTGELFF
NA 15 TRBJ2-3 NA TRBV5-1 TGCGCCAGCAGCTTGGGAGGGCAAGGGACAGATACGCAGTATTTT CASSLGGQGTDTQYF
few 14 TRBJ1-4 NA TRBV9 TGTGCCAGCAGCGTAGGACCGGGCCGGGAAAAACTGTTTTTT CASSVGPGREKLFF
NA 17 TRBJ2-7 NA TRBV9 TGTGCCAGCAGCGTAGAGGGGGGACCATGGAGCTCCTACGAGCAGTACTTC CASSVEGGPWSSYEQYF
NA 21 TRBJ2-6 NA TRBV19 TGTGCCAGTACCCCTAGGCTGGCGGGGGACAGGCGATCCTCTGGGGCCAACGTCCTGACTTTC CASTPRLAGDRRSSGANVLTF
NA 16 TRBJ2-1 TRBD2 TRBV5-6 TGTGCCAGCAGCCCGTTCTTTAGCGGGAGGAACAATGAGCAGTTCTTC CASSPFFSGRNNEQFF
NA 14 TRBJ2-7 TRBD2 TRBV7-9 TGTGCCAGCAGCCCTAGGACTAGCGGCTACGAGCAGTACTTC CASSPRTSGYEQYF
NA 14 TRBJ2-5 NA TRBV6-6 TGTGCCAGCAGTCCCGCGGTAGACCAAGAGACCCAGTACTTC CASSPAVDQETQYF
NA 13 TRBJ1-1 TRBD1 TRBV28 TGTGCCAGCAGTGCGACAGGGTACACTGAAGCTTTCTTT CASSATGYTEAFF
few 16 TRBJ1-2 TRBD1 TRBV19 TGTGCCAGTAAGAAGGGACAGGGGGCGTCCGACTATGGCTACACCTTC CASKKGQGASDYGYTF
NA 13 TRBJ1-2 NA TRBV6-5 TGTGCCAGCAGTCCTACAGGGAACTATGGCTACACCTTC CASSPTGNYGYTF
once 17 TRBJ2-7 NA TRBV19 TGTGCCAGTAGTAAACACTGGGAGGACTTGTACTCCTACGAGCAGTACTTC CASSKHWEDLYSYEQYF
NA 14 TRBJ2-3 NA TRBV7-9 TGTGCCAGCAGCTTAGTTCAGTCTGGAGATACGCAGTATTTT CASSLVQSGDTQYF
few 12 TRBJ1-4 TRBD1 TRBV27 TGTGCCAGCGGGACAGGCGGCGTAAAACTGTTTTTT CASGTGGVKLFF
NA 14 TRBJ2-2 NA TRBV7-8 TGTGCCAGCAGCTTAGACAGGAACACCGGGGAGCTGTTTTTT CASSLDRNTGELFF
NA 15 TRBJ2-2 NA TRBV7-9 TGTGCCAGCAGCCCCCCGGGACATCGCACCGGGGAGCTGTTTTTT CASSPPGHRTGELFF
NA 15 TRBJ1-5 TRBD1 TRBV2 TGTGCCAGCAGGCCTATACAGGGGCGAAATCAGCCCCAGCATTTT CASRPIQGRNQPQHF
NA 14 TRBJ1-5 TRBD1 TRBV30 TGTGCCTGGGCTGTTAGACAGGGTAAGCAGCCCCAGCATTTT CAWAVRQGKQPQHF
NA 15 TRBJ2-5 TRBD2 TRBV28 TGTGCCAGCAGTTTAGGCCTAGCGGGGGAAGAGACCCAGTACTTC CASSLGLAGEETQYF
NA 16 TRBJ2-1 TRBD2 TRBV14 TGTGCCAGCAGCCAAGAAACAGGACTAGCGGGAGGCGAGCAGTTCTTC CASSQETGLAGGEQFF
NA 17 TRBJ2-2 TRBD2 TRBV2 TGTGCCAGCAGTGAAGCCGGGGGGGCCCTGAACACCGGGGAGCTGTTTTTT CASSEAGGALNTGELFF
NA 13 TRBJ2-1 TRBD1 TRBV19 TGTGCCAGTAGTGCATACAGGGGTAATGAGCAGTTCTTC CASSAYRGNEQFF
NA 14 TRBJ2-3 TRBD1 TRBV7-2 TGTGCCAGCAGCCAAGGACAGGGGGCAGATACGCAGTATTTT CASSQGQGADTQYF
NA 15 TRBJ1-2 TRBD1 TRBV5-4 TGTGCCAGCAGCCGGGGGACAGACTCTAACTATGGCTACACCTTC CASSRGTDSNYGYTF
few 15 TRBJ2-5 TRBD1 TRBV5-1 TGCGCCAGCAGCATGGACAGGCCCAGCCAAGAGACCCAGTACTTC CASSMDRPSQETQYF
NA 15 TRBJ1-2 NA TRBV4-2 TGTGCCAGCAGCCAAGATCGAGGGACCAACTATGGCTACACCTTC CASSQDRGTNYGYTF
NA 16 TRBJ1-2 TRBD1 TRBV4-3 TGCGCCAGCAGCCAGTTGTCCGACAGGGGTGACTATGGCTACACCTTC CASSQLSDRGDYGYTF
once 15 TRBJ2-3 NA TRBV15 TGTGCCACCACCTCGAGGAGAGGCACCAGAGATACGCAGTATTTT CATTSRRGTRDTQYF
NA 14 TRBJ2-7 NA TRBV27 TGTGCCAGCAGTTCCCTCCTCCTAAACGAAGAGCAGTACTTC CASSSLLLNEEQYF
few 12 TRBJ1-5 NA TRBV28 TGTGCCAGCAGTGGGCGAGCTCAGCCCCAGCATTTT CASSGRAQPQHF
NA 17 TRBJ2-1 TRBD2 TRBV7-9 TGTGCCAGCAGACCACATAGCGGGGGGGAAGCCTACAATGAGCAGTTCTTC CASRPHSGGEAYNEQFF